Following are 27 T cell receptor beta chains from one sample sequenced in a study of cytomegalovirus exposure and HLA in healthy donors. Primers included in the PCR were 60 Vbeta and 13 Jbeta primers. Only in-frame clones appear in the TCRdb table, and some are missing; sequencing was by immunoSEQ multiplex PCR. The sample holds around 300,000 clones, approximately 70% seen once. Sequencing was done on a sample of PBMCs. The origin of the receptors is a female donor in good health and CMV-seronegative.

CDR3: CASSYVPGQGLTQYF. DNA for the CDR3: TGTGCCAGCAGCTACGTCCCGGGACAGGGGCTTACGCAGTATTTT. The chain joins TRBV6-6 to TRBJ2-3; 10 nucleotides match TRBD1. In germline, CDR1 is MNHNY, CDR2 SVGAGI (reference sequence). The length of the CDR3 is 15 residues. With V trimmed by 6 bases and J by 8 bases, 11 bases remained unmatched.

This clone showed up just a few times. The chain is built from TRBV28 and TRBJ1-1; the D gene is possibly TRBD1 (6 bases). The germline V gene encodes CDR1 MDHEN and CDR2 SYDVKM. The CDR3 totals 12 residues. Trimming pared 7 bases from V and 1 base from J, leaving 7 bases between. The CDR3 nucleotides read TGTGCCAGCATCAGGGGGAACACTGAAGCTTTCTTT. It translates to CASIRGNTEAFF.

The chain carries TRBV4-1 and TRBJ1-4; 7 nucleotides match TRBD1. The length of the CDR3 is 18 residues. The J segment lost 7 bases and the V segment lost 3 bases, leaving 17 bases of the junction unmatched. Germline-derived CDR1 and CDR2 are MGHRA and YSYEKL. CDR3 sequence (DNA): TGCGCCAGCAGCCACCCTCAGGGGGACCGGGTCGCGGGTGAAAAACTGTTTTTT. Its protein is CASSHPQGDRVAGEKLFF.

The rearrangement links TRBV7-3 to TRBJ2-1, with 7 bases fitting TRBD2. The V and J ends lost 2 bases and 4 bases, in that order; junction bases with no gene match: 5. Germline V gene sequence: CDR1 SGHTA, CDR2 FQGTGA. CDR3 length equals 15 residues. CDR3 in amino acids: CASSLEASGYNEQFF. In DNA form, the CDR3 reads TGTGCCAGCAGCTTAGAGGCTAGCGGTTACAATGAGCAGTTCTTC.

This clone appeared a few times. The rearrangement links TRBV29-1 to TRBJ2-7; TRBD1 matches at 9 bases. J lost 0 bases, V lost 4 bases, and 16 bases had no gene match. The CDR3 loop spans 18 amino acids. The germline V gene encodes CDR1 SQVTM and CDR2 ANQGSEA. The CDR3 here is CSVVVGQGRRPSSYEQYF. Here the CDR3 DNA reads TGCAGCGTTGTCGTGGGACAGGGACGACGACCTAGCTCCTACGAGCAGTACTTC.

Details on this clone: The same CDR3 is also encoded by other DNA sequences in this sample. The V and J genes are TRBV30 and TRBJ1-6; D not certain. This CDR3 region has 13 residues. Germline assignment: CDR1 GTSNPN and CDR2 SVGIG (reference sequence). V gave up 3 bases and J gave up 3 bases, with 6 bases separating them. CDR3 DNA: TGTGCCTGGAGGCGGGACTATAATTCACCCCTCCACTTT. It encodes CAWRRDYNSPLHF.

The CDR3 sequence is CASSFPGTSGRGRETQYF. The CDR3, as DNA: TGCGCCAGCAGCTTCCCCGGGACTAGCGGGAGGGGGCGAGAGACCCAGTACTTC. The chain couples TRBV5-1 to TRBJ2-5; 16 bases are shared with TRBD2. CDR1 is SGHRS and CDR2 is YFSETQ in the germline V gene. This CDR3 has 18 amino acids. V lost 2 bases and J lost 4; bases outside the gene matches: 8.

The rearrangement uses TRBV9 and TRBJ2-3; possible D gene TRBD2, 6 bases. The CDR3 has 15 amino acids. From germline, CDR1 is SGDLS and CDR2 YYNGEE. Between the trimmed V and J ends, which lost 0 bases and 2 bases, there was a span of 10 bases. The CDR3 sequence is CASSVGSGFTDTQYF. In DNA, the CDR3 is TGTGCCAGCAGCGTAGGTAGCGGCTTCACAGATACGCAGTATTTT.

This rearrangement joins TRBV7-9 to TRBJ2-5; 8 nucleotides line up with TRBD2. This CDR3 region has 15 residues. V dropped 3 bases and J dropped 4; count of bases not matched to a gene: 7. Germline assignment: CDR1 SEHNR and CDR2 FQNEAQ (reference sequence). The CDR3 sequence: CASSLFGGAGETQYF. The CDR3 coding sequence is TGTGCCAGCAGCTTGTTCGGGGGGGCGGGAGAGACCCAGTACTTC.

For the CDR3, the DNA is TGTGCCACGTTTACCTGGCAGCCCGAACAGTCCTTTTATGGCTACACCTTC. It encodes CATFTWQPEQSFYGYTF. The J gene is TRBJ1-2, the V gene TRBV19; D gene unclear. There are 17 residues in the CDR3. Per germline, CDR1 LNHDA and CDR2 SQIVND (reference sequence). The V and J ends lost 10 bases and 5 bases respectively, with 29 bases between them.

The gene calls are TRBV4-2 and TRBJ2-5, with no clear D. Germline-derived CDR1 and CDR2 are LGHNA and YNFKEQ. The CDR3 is 14 amino acids. Trimming removed 1 base from V and 5 bases from J, with 11 bases in between. The CDR3 loop is CASSQARRSETQYF. CDR3 DNA: TGTGCCAGCAGCCAAGCGCGGAGATCCGAGACCCAGTACTTC.

The V gene is TRBV9, the J gene TRBJ2-1; 12 bases align to TRBD2. The CDR3 length is 16 residues. The V segment lost 4 bases and the J segment 5 bases; nucleotides outside the gene matches: 7. The germline V gene has CDR1 SGDLS and CDR2 YYNGEE. This CDR3 is CASSLRLAGVDNEQFF. CDR3 coding DNA: TGTGCCAGCAGCCTCAGACTAGCGGGAGTTGACAATGAGCAGTTCTTC.

The rearrangement uses TRBV5-4 and TRBJ2-7; 8 nucleotides match TRBD1. The CDR3 runs to 15 residues. V shed 0 bases, J shed 4 bases, and the junction held 6 bases outside the gene matches. Per germline, CDR1 SGHNT and CDR2 YYREEE (reference sequence). Here the CDR3 reads CASSLAIQGAYEQYF. CDR3 bases: TGTGCCAGCAGCTTGGCCATTCAGGGGGCATACGAGCAGTACTTC.

The rearrangement links TRBV9 to TRBJ2-2; TRBD2 matches 8 bases. Losses at the gene ends were 1 base for V and 5 bases for J; bases not matched to a gene: 10. CDR3 size: 17 residues. Germline CDR1 reads SGDLS; CDR2 reads YYNGEE. CDR3 in DNA: TGTGCCAGCAGCGTACAGACTAGCGCAAGGGGGACCGGGGAGCTGTTTTTT. Translated, it gives CASSVQTSARGTGELFF.

J is TRBJ1-3 and V is TRBV7-8, with TRBD1 matching over 10 bases. CDR1 is SGHVS and CDR2 is FQNEAQ in the germline V gene. The J segment lost 8 bases and the V segment lost 0 bases, leaving 10 bases of the junction unmatched. The CDR3 loop spans 17 amino acids. As DNA, the CDR3 is TGTGCCAGCAGCTTAGCCTGGGACAGGGGTAACAGGGACACCATATATTTT. It yields the protein CASSLAWDRGNRDTIYF.

This chain connects TRBV9 to TRBJ2-1, with TRBD2 matching 7 bases. The CDR3 totals 15 residues. The junction had 9 bases not matched to a gene; V was cut back by 0 bases and J by 9 bases. From germline, CDR1 is SGDLS and CDR2 YYNGEE. The CDR3 sequence is CASSVGGRAKGEQFF. DNA of the CDR3: TGTGCCAGCAGCGTAGGAGGGAGGGCCAAGGGTGAGCAGTTCTTC.

The chain couples TRBV4-1 to TRBJ1-5; 9 positions match TRBD1. Germline lookup yields CDR1 MGHRA and CDR2 YSYEKL. This CDR3 contains 17 residues. V trimming: 1 base; J trimming: 1 base; junction bases outside the gene matches: 5. CDR3 nucleotides: TGCGCCAGCAGCCAAGGTTGGGGACAGGGAAGCAATCAGCCCCAGCATTTT. Residues: CASSQGWGQGSNQPQHF.

This clone has only a few counts. The J gene is TRBJ1-1, the V gene TRBV5-5; D unclear. V gave up 0 bases and J gave up 8 bases, with 8 bases separating them. The CDR3 has 12 residues. The germline V gene has CDR1 SGHKS and CDR2 YYEKEE (reference sequence). The CDR3: CASSLGFLEAFF. The CDR3 DNA sequence: TGTGCCAGCAGCTTGGGTTTTCTGGAAGCTTTCTTT.

This clone was counted once. V and J are TRBV2 and TRBJ2-6; TRBD1 aligns across 7 bases. Per the germline V gene, CDR1 is SNHLY and CDR2 is FYNNEI. The CDR3 is made up of 17 amino acids. Trimming took 8 bases from V and 0 from J; bases not matched to a gene: 10. CDR3 coding DNA: TGTGCCAGCGATGCAGGGGGACGGAACTCTGGGGCCAACGTCCTGACTTTC. This sequence encodes CASDAGGRNSGANVLTF.

The V gene is TRBV27, the J gene TRBJ2-7; D not certain. CDR3 length equals 13 residues. Trimming left V 3 bases short and J 3 bases short, with 9 bases between. In germline, CDR1 is MNHEY, CDR2 SMNVEV (reference sequence). Here the CDR3 reads CASSFAGNYEQYF. DNA for the CDR3: TGTGCCAGCAGTTTTGCAGGTAACTACGAGCAGTACTTC.

This clone was observed once. This chain uses TRBV28 with TRBJ2-7; 7 bases match TRBD2. The CDR3 sequence is 15 residues long. The V segment lost 7 bases and the J segment 2 bases; nucleotides outside the gene matches: 11. From germline, CDR1 is MDHEN and CDR2 SYDVKM. The CDR3 DNA follows: TGTGCCAGCAACTCTGGCGGGGGAAAAACCTACGAGCAGTACTTC. Its translation is CASNSGGGKTYEQYF. The whole variable domain, remainder taken from reference TRBV28 and TRBJ2-7, is DVKVTQSSRYLVKRTGEKVFLECVQDMDHENMFWYRQDPGLGLRLIYFSYDVKMKEKGDIPEGYSVSREKKERFSLILESASTNQTSMYLCASNSGGGKTYEQYFGPGTRLTVT.

Here the CDR3 reads CASSSGVLAADTQYF. The CDR3, as DNA: TGTGCCAGCAGCTCGGGAGTACTAGCCGCGGATACGCAGTATTTT. This chain links TRBV5-6 with TRBJ2-3; possibly TRBD2 for D (6 bases). This CDR3 has 15 residues. CDR1 and CDR2 (germline): SGHDT, YYEEEE. V was clipped by 3 bases and J by 6 bases, with 17 bases between them.

This sequence joins TRBV30 and TRBJ2-5, with a possible D match to TRBD2 (5 bases). V was trimmed by 3 bases and J by 1 base, leaving 12 bases between them. The length of the CDR3 is 14 residues. The germline V gene has CDR1 GTSNPN and CDR2 SVGIG (reference sequence). The CDR3 region is CAWSRYSGQETQYF. CDR3 in DNA: TGTGCCTGGAGCCGCTACAGCGGCCAAGAGACCCAGTACTTC. Variable domain in full (rest from reference TRBV30 and TRBJ2-5): SQTIHQWPATLVQPVGSPLSLECTVEGTSNPNLYWYRQAAGRGLQLLFYSVGIGQISSEVPQNLSASRPQDRQFILSSKKLLLSDSGFYLCAWSRYSGQETQYFGPGTRLLVL.

The V and J genes are TRBV5-4 and TRBJ2-1; the D gene is possibly TRBD2 (6 bases). V was pared by 2 bases and J by 0 bases, with 15 bases between. The CDR3 sequence is 17 residues long. Germline loops: CDR1 SGHNT, CDR2 YYREEE (reference sequence). Here the CDR3 reads CASSLSLSGGSYNEQFF. The CDR3 nucleotides are TGTGCCAGCAGCTTATCCCTTAGCGGTGGCTCCTACAATGAGCAGTTCTTC.

This chain connects TRBV20-1 to TRBJ2-7; D is perhaps TRBD2 (5 bases). Trimming stripped 4 bases from V and 3 bases from J, with 7 bases between. The germline V gene encodes CDR1 DFQATT and CDR2 SNEGSKA (reference sequence). The CDR3 has 11 residues. In DNA form, the CDR3 reads TGCAGTGCTAAGGAGGTCTACGAGCAGTACTTC. It specifies CSAKEVYEQYF.

The chain carries TRBV18 and TRBJ2-5, with D possibly TRBD1 on 5 matching bases. The CDR3 has 15 residues. The V end was cut by 2 bases, the J end by 1 base, with 11 bases between. Germline V lookup: CDR1 KGHSH, CDR2 LQKENI. CDR3 in amino acids: CASSPFQGSQETQYF. CDR3 in DNA: TGTGCCAGCTCACCATTCCAGGGTTCCCAAGAGACCCAGTACTTC.

A few counts support this clone. This sample includes further DNA sequences coding for the same CDR3. This chain links TRBV30 with TRBJ1-5, with D perhaps matching TRBD1 (6 bases). There are 13 residues in the CDR3. V lost 1 base and J lost 4, with 8 bases in between. Germline CDR1 is GTSNPN and CDR2 is SVGIG (reference sequence). In DNA, the CDR3 is TGTGCCTGGAGTGACAGGGCAAATCAGCCCCAGCATTTT. Amino acid sequence: CAWSDRANQPQHF.